The 21 T cell receptor beta chains below come from one sample, sequenced in a study of blood T cell repertoires in COVID-19. The protocol was immunoSEQ multiplex PCR, while the TCRdb copy is restricted to in-frame clones and leaves out a portion. The sample consists of tens of thousands of clones, 70% to 80% of them appearing once. Sequences were obtained from peripheral blood. These receptors were obtained from a human donor in a cohort sampled during active COVID-19.

This chain connects TRBV18 to TRBJ1-1; D unclear. In germline, CDR1 is KGHSH, CDR2 LQKENI. The V end was cut by 4 bases, the J end by 1 base, with 16 bases between. The CDR3 is 16 residues long. The CDR3 DNA is TGTGCCAGCTCACGCCCCACGGGGTCGGGGAACACTGAAGCTTTCTTT. It specifies CASSRPTGSGNTEAFF.

The chain combines TRBV5-1 with TRBJ2-2; TRBD2 agrees at 10 bases. The CDR3 loop spans 16 amino acids. With V trimmed by 2 bases and J by 7 bases, 8 bases remained unmatched. Germline V gene data show CDR1 as SGHRS and CDR2 as YFSETQ. Here the CDR3 reads CASSFLAGASSGELFF. CDR3 nucleotides: TGCGCCAGCAGCTTCCTAGCGGGAGCGTCTAGCGGGGAGCTGTTTTTT.

The sample holds a few counts of this clone. The rearrangement joins TRBV5-8 to TRBJ1-2; a weak D match, TRBD1 (6 bases). Trimming took off 6 bases at V and 7 bases at J, with 19 bases between the two ends. The CDR3 runs to 14 residues. The germline gives CDR1 SGHTS, CDR2 YDEGEE. DNA of the CDR3: TGTGCCAGCACCCTCCCCCGGGACAACCCTGGCTACACCTTC. Residues: CASTLPRDNPGYTF.

V and J are TRBV5-1 and TRBJ2-5; tentatively, D is TRBD2 (5 bases). The germline V gene has CDR1 SGHRS and CDR2 YFSETQ. The CDR3 contains 14 residues. V lost 2 bases and J lost 7, with 15 bases in between. The CDR3 bases are TGCGCCAGCAGCTTCTCGGGCCAAGAGGGGACCCAGTACTTC. Translated: CASSFSGQEGTQYF.

The CDR3 DNA sequence: TGTGCCATCAGTGGGTATACAGAGACTGAAGCTTTCTTT. Protein sequence: CAISGYTETEAFF. V usage is TRBV10-3 and J usage is TRBJ1-1; D remains ambiguous. This CDR3 is built from 13 residues. Germline V lookup: CDR1 ENHRY, CDR2 SYGVKD. V was clipped by 4 bases and J by 5 bases, with 11 bases between them.

This chain uses TRBV19 with TRBJ2-6, with D maybe TRBD2 (5 bases). Trimming removed 3 bases at V and 3 bases at J, with 12 bases between. The CDR3 consists of 16 residues. Germline V gene data show CDR1 as LNHDA and CDR2 as SQIVND (reference sequence). The CDR3 loop is CASSMAPGNGANVLTF. The CDR3 coding sequence is TGTGCCAGTAGTATGGCCCCGGGGAATGGGGCCAACGTCCTGACTTTC.

V gene TRBV6-1 combines with J gene TRBJ2-7; TRBD2 aligns across 14 bases. This CDR3 has 16 residues. Trimming removed 3 bases from V and 6 bases from J; junction bases left unmatched: 7. Germline CDR1 is MNHNS and CDR2 is SASEGT. In nucleotides, the CDR3 is TGTGCCAGCAGTGAGTTCCTAGGGACTAGCGGGAGCGAGCAGTACTTC. Amino acid sequence: CASSEFLGTSGSEQYF.

The CDR3 sequence is CATWSGDTYEQYF. For the CDR3, the DNA is TGTGCCACCTGGTCTGGGGACACCTACGAGCAGTACTTC. This chain uses TRBV28 with TRBJ2-7; a possible D gene is TRBD1 (6 bases). The CDR3 spans 13 residues. V gave up 10 bases and J gave up 2 bases, with 15 bases separating them. Germline loops: CDR1 MDHEN, CDR2 SYDVKM.

This chain uses TRBV2 with TRBJ2-3, with 7 bases matching TRBD1. V gave up 6 bases and J gave up 2 bases; unmatched junction bases: 5. Germline assignment: CDR1 SNHLY and CDR2 FYNNEI. The CDR3 length is 14 residues. The CDR3 DNA reads TGTGCCAGCAGGGACAGGCTATTCACAGATACGCAGTATTTT. This codes for CASRDRLFTDTQYF.

The chain is built from TRBV13 and TRBJ2-1; 10 nucleotides line up with TRBD2. The J segment lost 5 bases and the V segment lost 5 bases, leaving 15 bases of the junction unmatched. From germline, CDR1 is PRHDT and CDR2 FYEKMQ (reference sequence). There are 18 residues in the CDR3. DNA for the CDR3: TGTGCCAGCAGCCCGACTTTCAGGAGCGGGAGGGCCAACAATGAGCAGTTCTTC. It specifies CASSPTFRSGRANNEQFF.

The genes are TRBV7-8 and TRBJ2-1; TRBD1 matches at 7 bases. The CDR3 is made up of 14 amino acids. CDR1 is SGHVS, CDR2 FQNEAQ, per germline. With V trimmed by 2 bases and J by 7 bases, 5 bases remained unmatched. CDR3 protein: CASSLRSQGNEQFF. In DNA form, the CDR3 reads TGTGCCAGCAGCTTAAGGTCACAGGGGAATGAGCAGTTCTTC. The full variable domain, rest sourced from reference TRBV7-8 and TRBJ2-1, is GAGVSQSPRYKVAKRGQDVALRCDPISGHVSLFWYQQALGQGPEFLTYFQNEAQLDKSGLPSDRFFAERPEGSVSTLKIQRTQQEDSAVYLCASSLRSQGNEQFFGPGTRLTVL.

The CDR3 nucleotides are TGCGCCAGCAGCCCAGGACTAGCGGGAGGGCCACCCCAAGAGACCCAGTACTTC. Protein sequence: CASSPGLAGGPPQETQYF. V and J are TRBV5-1 and TRBJ2-5; 15 nucleotides match TRBD2. Germline lookup yields CDR1 SGHRS and CDR2 YFSETQ. The ends lost 4 bases at V and 1 base at J; junction bases unmatched: 8. This CDR3 spans 18 amino acids.

The rearrangement links TRBV19 to TRBJ2-5, with 12 bases lining up with TRBD1. The CDR3 is 15 residues long. Per the germline V gene, CDR1 is LNHDA and CDR2 is SQIVND (reference sequence). J was trimmed by 6 bases and V by 5 bases; bases with no gene match: 7. CDR3 region: CASSSGTGGGKTQYF. The CDR3 DNA is TGTGCCAGTAGTTCCGGGACAGGGGGCGGAAAGACCCAGTACTTC.

The chain uses TRBV11-2 and TRBJ2-1, with a tentative D call TRBD1 (5 bases). Germline CDR1 SGHAT, CDR2 FQNNGV. This CDR3 has 15 residues. Deletions cut 5 bases from V and 5 bases from J, with 16 bases between. DNA of the CDR3: TGTGCCAGCAGCCTGGGGCCCGGGTGGAACAATGAGCAGTTCTTC. The encoded protein is CASSLGPGWNNEQFF.

Comment on this clone: Different DNA sequences within this sample yield the same CDR3. The CDR3 loop is CASSLGGGQPQHF. Here the CDR3 DNA reads TGTGCCAGCAGCTTAGGGGGCGGTCAGCCCCAGCATTTT. This chain connects TRBV11-2 to TRBJ1-5; D might be TRBD1 (5 bases). The CDR3 totals 13 residues. CDR1 is SGHAT, CDR2 FQNNGV, per germline. With 1 base removed from V and 6 bases from J, the gap between germline ends came to 7 bases.

The rearrangement uses TRBV7-9 and TRBJ2-1; 8 bases agree with TRBD1. The germline V gene has CDR1 SEHNR and CDR2 FQNEAQ (reference sequence). Trimming cost V 5 bases and J 5 bases; bases outside gene matches: 5. The CDR3 extends over 14 amino acids. CDR3 amino acids: CASSNPGQDNEQFF. The CDR3 bases are TGTGCCAGCAGCAATCCGGGACAGGACAATGAGCAGTTCTTC.

This clone was picked up one time. This sequence joins TRBV7-2 and TRBJ2-2; possibly TRBD2 for D (7 bases). CDR3 length: 18 residues. The germline V gene encodes CDR1 SGHTA and CDR2 FQGNSA. Trimming removed 1 base at V and 3 bases at J, with 18 bases between. Written as DNA, the CDR3 is TGTGCCAGCAGCTTAGTCGCTAGCGGAGGGGGATACACCGGGGAGCTGTTTTTT. It is translated as CASSLVASGGGYTGELFF.

The chain employs TRBV6-5 and TRBJ2-7; D gene uncertain. Germline CDR1 and CDR2: MNHEY and SVGAGI. Trimming cost V 6 bases and J 1 base, with 10 bases left between them. CDR3 length: 13 residues. The CDR3 sequence: CASRQTTSYEQYF. The CDR3 DNA reads TGTGCCAGCAGGCAGACAACTTCCTACGAGCAGTACTTC.

The chain has TRBV27 and TRBJ1-1; 10 nucleotides line up with TRBD1. With V trimmed by 5 bases and J by 3 bases, 6 bases remained unmatched. This CDR3 region has 15 residues. The germline V gene has CDR1 MNHEY and CDR2 SMNVEV (reference sequence). CDR3 nucleotide sequence: TGTGCCAGCAGTCCTCGGACAGGGGGTGACACTGAAGCTTTCTTT. Translating it yields CASSPRTGGDTEAFF.

The chain links TRBV5-1 to TRBJ2-1; 9 bases agree with TRBD2. CDR1 SGHRS and CDR2 YFSETQ come from the germline V gene. The ends lost 7 bases at V and 9 bases at J; junction bases unmatched: 14. The CDR3 loop spans 15 amino acids. The DNA for the CDR3 is TGCGCCAGCGGCGGCCTCGTTAGCGGGAGTGGTGAGCAGTTCTTC. Protein product: CASGGLVSGSGEQFF.

V is TRBV24-1 and J is TRBJ2-3, with 7 bases that match TRBD1. This CDR3 contains 16 residues. Per the germline V gene, CDR1 is KGHDR and CDR2 is SFDVKD. V lost 4 bases to trimming and J lost 2 bases; unmatched junction nucleotides: 8. CDR3 protein: CATSETTGVITDTQYF. The CDR3 region has the DNA TGTGCCACCAGTGAAACAACAGGGGTGATCACAGATACGCAGTATTTT.